This entry features one T cell receptor (beta chain) sequence. What it binds is unknown. The junction does not match germline at one end; this may be a read error. These data belong to a study of identical twins. Study findings and constraints: Not following the same donors, the study drew its conclusions from cross-sectional statistical analysis. Weaker excess twin sharing was seen among beta out-of-frame sequences. High-abundance cord blood beta clonotypes had fewer insertions; memory repertoires showed none.

Germline CDR1 and CDR2: LGHNA and YNFKEQ. CDR3 length equals 17 residues. With template switching, a universal primer site was added, and the cDNA carried unique molecular identifiers. TCRdb reanalysed the 5' RACE reads using MiXCR and keeps one entry per CDR3 protein. Among 1.5 million to 2 million distinct CDR3 sequences listed, roughly 35% were seen once. The material sequenced was cord blood. This receptor was obtained from a newborn girl in good health. The chain uses TRBV4-2 and TRBJ2-3; TRBD2 agrees at 8 bases. The CDR3 nucleotides are TGTGCCAGCAACCAAGATGGGGTAGCGGGGAGCACAGATACGCAGTATTTT. Amino acid sequence: CASNQDGVAGSTDTQYF.